This T cell receptor beta chain appears in the sequencing data of a study of tumor-infiltrating lymphocytes in primary liver carcinoma. The CDR3 is 15 residues long. Germline CDR1 reads KGHDR; CDR2 reads SFDVKD. The junction had 5 bases not matched to a gene; V was cut back by 5 bases and J by 3 bases. TCR beta cDNA was reverse-transcribed from about 500 ng of total RNA. The reaction used a constant-region primer and ProtoScript II reverse transcriptase. For TCR beta, libraries were produced by three nested multiplex PCR rounds using slightly modified ARM-PCR. Rounds one and two of PCR, each of 10 cycles, were primed with TRBV1-TRBV30 forward primers and a C-beta reverse primer. TCRdb reprocessed the multiplex PCR reads via MiXCR and lists one record per CDR3 protein. The sample has roughly 78,000 distinct CDR3 sequences, 65% to 75% seen once; the top ten hold approximately 13%. As regards this clonotype: Its specificity is not known.

The study's findings and limits: Merely some 8-24% of top clones spanned all five tumor regions. Compared with blood, tumor repertoires held significantly more in their top 250 clones.

From roughly 21-30 mg of unsorted bulk tissue, DNA and RNA were co-extracted together. Chronic HBV infection, untreated so far, was present in the patients. The clonotype originates from a woman aged 60-70 years with primary liver carcinoma and hepatitis B virus infection. The genes are TRBV24-1 and TRBJ1-5, with TRBD1 identical over 8 bases. The sequenced sample was liver tumor tissue from sampling region 4. The subset was: tumor region T4, right-lateral pole. CDR3 bases: TGTGCCACCAGTGGGGGGGGACAGGACAATCAGCCCCAGCATTTT. Translating gives CATSGGGQDNQPQHF.